These 20 T cell receptor beta chains share one sample of origin, sequenced in a study of CD8+ T cells in alopecia areata. The sequencing template was cDNA reverse transcribed from extracted RNA. The repertoire was sequenced with immunoSEQ multiplex PCR; TCRdb's copy has only in-frame clones and lacks some. The table shows about 110,000 clones, with roughly 84% occurring only once. Sample treatment: oral pan-JAK inhibitor, 5-10 mg twice daily. The sequencing used CD8+ T cells sorted from blood, collected at week 24, from a patient treated with tofacitinib. All receptors come from a human donor with alopecia areata.

The V gene is TRBV29-1, the J gene TRBJ2-7; unclear D gene. V lost 6 bases, J lost 5 bases, and 11 bases lay in between. This CDR3 is 11 amino acids long. Germline CDR1 reads SQVTM; CDR2 reads ANQGSEA. In nucleotides, the CDR3 is TGCAGCGTAAATACCCGAGACGAGCAGTACTTC. It is translated as CSVNTRDEQYF.

The chain combines TRBV29-1 with TRBJ2-1; D may be TRBD2 (7 bases). CDR3 length: 15 residues. Germline assignment: CDR1 SQVTM and CDR2 ANQGSEA. V dropped 0 bases and J dropped 4 bases, with 13 bases sitting between them. DNA of the CDR3: TGCAGCGTTGAAGAAGGGAGGGGGGCTTACAATGAGCAGTTCTTC. Protein: CSVEEGRGAYNEQFF.

The sample holds a few counts of this clone. The rearrangement uses TRBV9 and TRBJ2-3, with D possibly matching TRBD2 (5 bases). Germline assignment: CDR1 SGDLS and CDR2 YYNGEE. The CDR3 runs to 13 residues. The germline V and J ends were trimmed by 3 bases and 4 bases, with 9 bases remaining between them. In DNA, the CDR3 is TGTGCCAGCAGCGCCCATAGCGCAGATACGCAGTATTTT. Encoded protein: CASSAHSADTQYF.

The chain uses TRBV27 and TRBJ2-7, with 7 bases fitting TRBD1. Germline V lookup: CDR1 MNHEY, CDR2 SMNVEV (reference sequence). The V and J ends lost 1 base and 6 bases, in that order; junction bases with no gene match: 12. The CDR3 covers 16 residues. The CDR3 spells CASSLLGPGTVGEQYF. The CDR3 DNA sequence: TGTGCCAGCAGTTTATTGGGGCCCGGGACAGTCGGCGAGCAGTACTTC.

The count of this clone is one. This chain connects TRBV23-1 to TRBJ1-1, with D unresolved. TRBV23-1 is annotated as an ORF whose role is uncertain. V was pared by 1 base and J by 0 bases, with 15 bases between. The CDR3 has 17 residues. CDR3 amino acids: CASSQLWRKVMNTEAFF. Here the CDR3 DNA reads TGCGCCAGCAGTCAATTATGGCGGAAGGTAATGAACACTGAAGCTTTCTTT.

This chain connects TRBV13 to TRBJ1-3, with D hard to call. CDR3 length equals 15 residues. Trimming took 5 bases from V and 2 from J, leaving 13 bases between them. CDR1 is PRHDT and CDR2 is FYEKMQ in the germline V gene (reference sequence). This chain's CDR3 is CASSHGGRPGNTIYF. The CDR3 region has the DNA TGTGCCAGCAGCCACGGAGGCAGACCTGGAAACACCATATATTTT.

The V call is TRBV7-8, the J call TRBJ1-6; D is uncertain. The germline gives CDR1 SGHVS, CDR2 FQNEAQ. This CDR3 spans 17 amino acids. V was shortened by 5 bases and J by 0 bases, with 14 bases between the two germline ends. CDR3 DNA sequence: TGTGCCAGCAGCGGAAGAGGACGGAGCTCCTATAATTCACCCCTCCACTTT. Translated, it gives CASSGRGRSSYNSPLHF.

The V gene is TRBV30, the J gene TRBJ2-7; possibly TRBD1 or TRBD2 for D (6 bases each). The ends were cut back, 8 bases at V and 3 bases at J, with 17 bases in the middle. Germline lookup yields CDR1 GTSNPN and CDR2 SVGIG (reference sequence). The CDR3 contains 13 residues. The CDR3 loop is CALEEGRGYEQYF. The CDR3 DNA is TGTGCCCTGGAGGAGGGCAGGGGCTACGAGCAGTACTTC.

CDR3 nucleotide sequence: TGCGCCAGCAGCCAAGGGCCGAACACTGAAGCTTTCTTT. As protein: CASSQGPNTEAFF. The genes are TRBV4-3 and TRBJ1-1; D is uncertain. The CDR3 loop spans 13 amino acids. Between the trimmed V and J ends, which lost 1 base and 1 base, there was a span of 4 bases. The V gene's germline CDR1 is LGHNA and CDR2 YSLEER.

The chain carries TRBV4-3 and TRBJ2-1; 11 bases agree with TRBD2. The CDR3 sequence is 16 residues long. Trimming at V came to 0 bases and at J to 5 bases, leaving 3 bases not matched to a gene. The germline V gene has CDR1 LGHNA and CDR2 YSLEER. CDR3 amino acids: CASSQDLAGGHNEQFF. CDR3 coding DNA: TGCGCCAGCAGCCAAGATCTAGCGGGGGGCCACAATGAGCAGTTCTTC.

With respect to this clone: The junction differs from germline at one of its ends, possibly a read error. The chain combines TRBV7-7 with TRBJ2-5, with TRBD1 as a possible D gene (5 bases). Germline-derived CDR1 and CDR2 are SSHAT and FNYEAQ (reference sequence). The CDR3 runs to 15 residues. The CDR3, as DNA: TGTGCTAGCAGCTTAACCACAGGTAGACAAGAGACCCAGTACTTC. Amino acids: CASSLTTGRQETQYF.

The chain has TRBV4-3 and TRBJ1-1; 7 bases agree with TRBD1. This CDR3 region has 15 residues. The junction had 4 bases not matched to a gene; V was cut back by 3 bases and J by 0 bases. Looked up from germline, CDR1 is LGHNA and CDR2 is YSLEER. The CDR3 loop is CASSQGTEMNTEAFF. The CDR3, as DNA: TGCGCCAGCAGCCAGGGGACAGAGATGAACACTGAAGCTTTCTTT.

The chain combines TRBV2 with TRBJ1-1; 7 nucleotides agree with TRBD1. CDR1 and CDR2 (germline): SNHLY, FYNNEI. J was trimmed by 0 bases and V by 8 bases; bases with no gene match: 6. This CDR3 has 14 amino acids. For the CDR3, the DNA is TGTGCCAGCTCAGACAGGGCGATGAACACTGAAGCTTTCTTT. Its translation: CASSDRAMNTEAFF.

The gene calls are TRBV2 and TRBJ1-1; D is ambiguous. Looked up from germline, CDR1 is SNHLY and CDR2 is FYNNEI. Trimming took off 8 bases at V and 0 bases at J, with 10 bases between the two ends. The length of the CDR3 is 13 residues. Written as DNA, the CDR3 is TGTGCCAGCGTTGACATCCTGAACACTGAAGCTTTCTTT. It yields the protein CASVDILNTEAFF.

This clone was seen only once. The CDR3 nucleotides read TGTGCCAGCAGCTTGATCTTAGCGCAGGATACGCAGTATTTT. It codes for CASSLILAQDTQYF. This chain uses TRBV5-4 with TRBJ2-3; D might be TRBD2 (5 bases). Trimming pared 1 base from V and 6 bases from J, leaving 12 bases between. Germline lookup yields CDR1 SGHNT and CDR2 YYREEE (reference sequence). The CDR3 contains 14 residues.

CDR3 DNA: TGTGCCAGCAGACTCTCGGGGGACACCGACCTTTTCTATGGCTACACCTTC. Translated: CASRLSGDTDLFYGYTF. The V gene is TRBV27, the J gene TRBJ1-2; weak D call: TRBD1 (6 bases). Trimming took 6 bases from V and 4 from J, leaving 24 bases between them. This CDR3 contains 17 residues. Germline V gene sequence: CDR1 MNHEY, CDR2 SMNVEV (reference sequence).

V is TRBV15 and J is TRBJ2-5; D gene ambiguous. The germline gives CDR1 LNHNV, CDR2 YYDKDF (reference sequence). The CDR3 runs 13 residues. Trimming shortened V by 8 bases and J by 0 bases, and 10 bases separated the two germline ends. CDR3 DNA: TGTGCCACCGGCGAAGTGTACCAAGAGACCCAGTACTTC. Its translation is CATGEVYQETQYF.

The chain has TRBV5-1 and TRBJ1-1; 10 nucleotides align to TRBD1. The V segment lost 4 bases and the J segment 2 bases; nucleotides outside the gene matches: 8. This CDR3 region has 16 residues. Germline V lookup: CDR1 SGHRS, CDR2 YFSETQ. This CDR3 reads CASSGGTGEGNTEAFF. The CDR3 DNA follows: TGCGCCAGCAGCGGAGGGACAGGGGAGGGAAACACTGAAGCTTTCTTT.

The chain links TRBV30 to TRBJ1-2, with 8 bases matching TRBD1. J gave up 7 bases and V 2 bases, and 6 bases lay outside the gene matches. The CDR3 runs 13 residues. Germline V CDR1 and CDR2: GTSNPN, SVGIG (reference sequence). The CDR3 DNA sequence: TGTGCCTGGAGTATGACAGGGGTGCGTGGCTACACCTTC. It yields the protein CAWSMTGVRGYTF. Using reference TRBV30 and TRBJ1-2 for the parts outside the CDR3, the full variable domain is SQTIHQWPATLVQPVGSPLSLECTVEGTSNPNLYWYRQAAGRGLQLLFYSVGIGQISSEVPQNLSASRPQDRQFILSSKKLLLSDSGFYLCAWSMTGVRGYTFGSGTRLTVV.

This chain joins TRBV9 and TRBJ2-1; 12 positions match TRBD1. V lost 4 bases, J lost 6 bases, and 8 bases stayed unmatched. Germline V gene lookup returns CDR1 SGDLS and CDR2 YYNGEE. The CDR3 totals 16 residues. The CDR3 DNA sequence: TGTGCCAGCAGCTCCGGGACAGGGGGCCTCGGCAATGAGCAGTTCTTC. This sequence encodes CASSSGTGGLGNEQFF.